Listed here are 15 T cell receptor beta chains from one sample, sequenced in a study of shared clonotypes between healthy human individuals. Data came from immunoSEQ multiplex PCR; TCRdb stores just in-frame clones and leaves some out. Of about 1 million clones in the sample, more than 60% are singletons; the top ten hold about 1.5%. The sample taken for sequencing was memory CD4+ T cells sorted from blood. Sample subset: CD45RA-negative fraction. The receptors come from a man in his late teens or twenties in good health.

CDR3 amino acids: CSGSNTGELFF. The DNA of the CDR3 is TGCAGCGGCTCGAACACCGGGGAGCTGTTTTTT. The genes are TRBV29-1 and TRBJ2-2; D gene ambiguous. V dropped 7 bases and J dropped 0 bases, with 3 bases sitting between them. Germline lookup yields CDR1 SQVTM and CDR2 ANQGSEA. This CDR3 is built from 11 residues.

The chain uses TRBV5-1 and TRBJ2-1; 11 nucleotides match TRBD1. Trimming cost V 0 bases and J 13 bases; bases outside gene matches: 18. Germline V gives CDR1 SGHRS, CDR2 YFSETQ. The CDR3 sequence is 18 residues long. This CDR3 reads CASSLDRAMPGTGGNQFF. DNA of the CDR3: TGCGCCAGCAGCTTGGATCGTGCCATGCCCGGGACAGGGGGAAATCAGTTCTTC.

The chain joins TRBV12-2 to TRBJ2-7; the tabulated D call, TRBD2, remains unverified against the DNA. TRBV12-2 is deemed a pseudogene. The CDR3 is made up of 15 amino acids. In DNA form, the CDR3 reads TGTGCAAGTCGCCTCGACCAAGCGGGACCCTACGAGCAGTACTTC. Its protein is CASRLDQAGPYEQYF.

Ten or more counts support this clone. The V and J genes are TRBV6-5 and TRBJ1-6; D might be TRBD1 (6 bases). The V gene's germline CDR1 is MNHEY and CDR2 SVGAGI. The CDR3 loop spans 14 amino acids. Trimming removed 6 bases from V and 5 bases from J, with 11 bases in between. The CDR3 here is CASSSTGDNSPLHF. DNA of the CDR3: TGTGCCAGCAGCTCGACAGGCGATAATTCACCCCTCCACTTT.

A word on this clone: Other DNA sequences within the sample encode an identical CDR3. V usage is TRBV7-9 and J usage is TRBJ1-1, with D hard to call. Trimming took off 3 bases at V and 0 bases at J, with 2 bases between the two ends. Germline CDR1 is SEHNR and CDR2 is FQNEAQ (reference sequence). This CDR3 region has 12 residues. The chain's CDR3 is CASSFMNTEAFF. CDR3 in DNA: TGTGCCAGCAGCTTCATGAACACTGAAGCTTTCTTT.

The rearrangement links TRBV7-2 to TRBJ1-5; D remains ambiguous. V was clipped by 6 bases and J by 2 bases, with 8 bases between them. This CDR3 has 13 residues. Germline CDR1 SGHTA, CDR2 FQGNSA. The CDR3 DNA reads as TGTGCCAGCAGGCAGTCTGGCAATCAGCCCCAGCATTTT. Protein: CASRQSGNQPQHF.

The chain couples TRBV6-1 to TRBJ1-3, with 7 bases fitting TRBD1. This CDR3 is built from 15 residues. V was pared by 6 bases and J by 0 bases, with 5 bases of the junction left unmatched. Germline loops: CDR1 MNHNS, CDR2 SASEGT. CDR3 loop: CASRIAGGSGNTIYF. As DNA, the CDR3 is TGTGCCAGCAGGATTGCAGGGGGCTCTGGAAACACCATATATTTT.

This clone has more than one count but fewer than ten. V is TRBV19 and J is TRBJ1-5; tentative D call: TRBD1 (6 bases). This CDR3 is 15 amino acids long. V lost 5 bases, J lost 7 bases, and 18 bases lay in between. In germline, CDR1 is LNHDA, CDR2 SQIVND (reference sequence). The CDR3 protein is CASSPNLQGDQPQHF. In DNA, the CDR3 is TGTGCCAGTAGTCCTAACTTACAGGGTGACCAGCCCCAGCATTTT.

This clone was recorded a few times. This sequence joins TRBV5-6 and TRBJ1-1; D might be TRBD1 (6 bases). This CDR3 contains 15 residues. CDR1 SGHDT and CDR2 YYEEEE come from the germline V gene. V lost 3 bases and J lost 1, with 13 bases in between. CDR3 sequence (DNA): TGTGCCAGCAGCTCTAGCGGGGGGCCGAACACTGAAGCTTTCTTT. Translating gives CASSSSGGPNTEAFF.

The V gene is TRBV4-3, the J gene TRBJ2-5, with 7 nucleotides matching TRBD2. Germline V gene lookup returns CDR1 LGHNA and CDR2 YSLEER. The CDR3 extends over 15 amino acids. J was trimmed by 5 bases and V by 4 bases; bases with no gene match: 10. The CDR3 reads CASSPTLAWGETQYF. CDR3 DNA sequence: TGCGCCAGCAGCCCGACACTAGCGTGGGGGGAGACCCAGTACTTC.

This chain connects TRBV30 to TRBJ1-6; 9 nucleotides align to TRBD1. The junction had 8 bases not matched to a gene; V was cut back by 4 bases and J by 7 bases. The CDR3 extends over 15 amino acids. Germline loops: CDR1 GTSNPN, CDR2 SVGIG (reference sequence). The CDR3 protein is CAWNPQGASNSPLHF. DNA for the CDR3: TGTGCCTGGAACCCACAGGGGGCCTCGAATTCACCCCTCCACTTT.

The CDR3 coding sequence is TGTGCCAGCAGCTTAAGTGGCGGGACTGACACTGAAGCTTTCTTT. Translated, it gives CASSLSGGTDTEAFF. This chain connects TRBV7-9 to TRBJ1-1; tentative D call: TRBD1 (5 bases). Germline CDR1 reads SEHNR; CDR2 reads FQNEAQ (reference sequence). The CDR3 is 15 amino acids. Trimming cost V 2 bases and J 3 bases, with 13 bases left between them. Together with reference TRBV7-9 and TRBJ1-1, the CDR3 gives the full variable domain: DTGVSQNPRHKITKRGQNVTFRCDPISEHNRLYWYRQTLGQGPEFLTYFQNEAQLEKSRLLSDRFSAERPKGSFSTLEIQRTEQGDSAMYLCASSLSGGTDTEAFFGQGTRLTVV.

The chain links TRBV5-1 to TRBJ2-2, with D perhaps assigned TRBD1 or TRBD2 (5 bases each). The CDR3 length is 15 residues. Germline CDR1 and CDR2: SGHRS and YFSETQ. Trimming left V 2 bases short and J 6 bases short, with 14 bases between. The CDR3 bases are TGCGCCAGCAGCTTCAGTGCCGGGACCCCCGGGGAGCTGTTTTTT. It specifies CASSFSAGTPGELFF.

Here the CDR3 DNA reads TGTGCCAGCAGCCCCACCGGGACAGGGGGCTTAGGAAACACCATATATTTT. Protein product: CASSPTGTGGLGNTIYF. V usage is TRBV7-2 and J usage is TRBJ1-3, with 12 bases identical to TRBD1. The germline gives CDR1 SGHTA, CDR2 FQGNSA. V was clipped by 5 bases and J by 4 bases; unmatched bases: 9. The CDR3 runs 17 residues.

The CDR3: CASRPEGAPYEQYF. CDR3 in DNA: TGCGCCAGCAGACCAGAAGGGGCCCCCTACGAGCAGTACTTC. The gene calls are TRBV5-1 and TRBJ2-7, with D tentatively TRBD1 (5 bases). The germline V gene has CDR1 SGHRS and CDR2 YFSETQ. The CDR3 contains 14 residues. Trimming removed 5 bases from V and 2 bases from J, with 14 bases in between.